This is a list of T cell receptor beta chains from one sample in a study of blood T cells in healthy people across ages. MiXCR was run by TCRdb on the 5' RACE reads, yielding one entry per CDR3 protein. The sample holds more than 900,000 distinct CDR3 sequences; approximately 26% are singletons and the top ten take approximately 0.7%. These data also formed part of another study, on T cells of mothers and their children.

Sequencing used blood. The receptors originated from a girl aged 2 to 9 in good health. Both conserved end residues are part of each CDR3. The order of the fields is J gene, V gene, D gene, clone size, CDR3 DNA, CDR3 protein. D genes are given only for firm matches. For some rows the clone size is stated as once, few or many, or as a class when expanded; others skip it.

J: TRBJ2-7; V: TRBV7-3; D: TRBD2; size: NA; DNA: TGTGCCAGCAGCCCTCCAGTCCTCGGGAGGGATCGCGAGCAGTACTTC; CDR3: CASSPPVLGRDREQYF
J: TRBJ1-1; V: TRBV6-2/TRBV6-3; D: TRBD1; size: NA; DNA: TGTGCCAGCAGTTACCTGATTGCAGGGGGCACCTGGAACACTGAAGCTTTCTTT; CDR3: CASSYLIAGGTWNTEAFF
J: TRBJ1-5; V: TRBV7-9; D: NA; size: few; DNA: TGTGCCAGCAGCCTGGACGCTAGCAATCAGCCCCAGCATTTT; CDR3: CASSLDASNQPQHF
J: TRBJ1-4; V: TRBV27; D: NA; size: NA; DNA: TGTGCCAGCAGTTCCCAACTATTAGCAACTAATGAAAAACTGTTTTTT; CDR3: CASSSQLLATNEKLFF
J: TRBJ2-1; V: TRBV20-1; D: NA; size: NA; DNA: TGCAGTGCTGTGGTCGGGACAAGCTCCTACAATGAGCAGTTCTTC; CDR3: CSAVVGTSSYNEQFF
J: TRBJ2-1; V: TRBV27; D: TRBD2; size: few; DNA: TGTGCCAGCAGTAGTGAGCGGGGGTACAATGAGCAGTTCTTC; CDR3: CASSSERGYNEQFF
J: TRBJ1-2; V: TRBV21-1; D: NA; size: NA; DNA: TGTGCCCTCAAGGGGACCGGAACCTATGGCTACACCTTC; CDR3: CALKGTGTYGYTF
J: TRBJ2-3; V: TRBV7-6; D: TRBD2; size: NA; DNA: TGTGCCAGCAGCTTATTCCCGTCTGAGTGGGAGGGCCTTGGGAATACGCAGTATTTT; CDR3: CASSLFPSEWEGLGNTQYF
J: TRBJ2-3; V: TRBV12-3/TRBV12-4; D: NA; size: NA; DNA: TGTGCCAGCAGTTCAACCGAGAGGCAGTATTTT; CDR3: CASSSTERQYF
J: TRBJ2-5; V: TRBV5-1; D: NA; size: many; DNA: TGTGCCAGCAGCTTCTCTGGCGCCCAAGAGACCCAGTACTTC; CDR3: CASSFSGAQETQYF
J: TRBJ2-7; V: TRBV5-1; D: NA; size: NA; DNA: TGCGCCAGCAGTACAGGGCTTCATCCTGAAGTCTACGAGCAGTACTTC; CDR3: CASSTGLHPEVYEQYF
J: TRBJ2-7; V: TRBV28; D: NA; size: many; DNA: TGTGCCAGCAGCTCCGGGACAACTCTCTACGAGCAGTACTTC; CDR3: CASSSGTTLYEQYF
J: TRBJ1-2; V: TRBV4-1; D: NA; size: few; DNA: TGCGCCAGCAGCCAAGATCTCGGAGAGGTTAACTATGGCTACACCTTC; CDR3: CASSQDLGEVNYGYTF
J: TRBJ1-6; V: TRBV27; D: NA; size: NA; DNA: TGTGCCAGCACCTGGGGATATAATTCACCCCTCCACTTT; CDR3: CASTWGYNSPLHF
J: TRBJ2-1; V: TRBV7-7; D: TRBD2; size: few; DNA: TGTGCTAGCAGCCCTGGGACTAGGGGAGACAATGAGCAGTTCTTC; CDR3: CASSPGTRGDNEQFF
J: TRBJ2-5; V: TRBV7-3; D: NA; size: few; DNA: TGTGCCAGCAGCTTTGCAGGACATAGAGGAGAGACCCAGTACTTC; CDR3: CASSFAGHRGETQYF
J: TRBJ1-1; V: TRBV20-1; D: NA; size: NA; DNA: TGCAGTGCTTGCCCCGAGGGATACACTGAAGCTTTCTTT; CDR3: CSACPEGYTEAFF
J: TRBJ2-1; V: TRBV3-1; D: NA; size: few; DNA: TGTGCCAGCAGCCAAGAAGGTGCGGGTACTCAATTCTACAATGAGCAGTTCTTC; CDR3: CASSQEGAGTQFYNEQFF
J: TRBJ2-1; V: TRBV24-1; D: TRBD2; size: NA; DNA: TGTGCCACCAGTGATCCTCCCGGGACTAGCGGGAGTTTTAATGAGCAGTTCTTC; CDR3: CATSDPPGTSGSFNEQFF
J: TRBJ1-4; V: TRBV29-1; D: NA; size: NA; DNA: TGCAGCGTTGTATCTGCAACTAATGAAAAACTGTTTTTT; CDR3: CSVVSATNEKLFF
J: TRBJ2-7; V: TRBV29-1; D: TRBD2; size: few; DNA: TGCAGTGTTGCGGGGGACGTTCTGCCCTACGAGCAGTACTTC; CDR3: CSVAGDVLPYEQYF
J: TRBJ2-1; V: TRBV3-1; D: NA; size: NA; DNA: TGTGCCAGCAGCCAAGCGCGGTCGCCCCTTTACAATGAGCAGTTCTTC; CDR3: CASSQARSPLYNEQFF
J: TRBJ2-7; V: TRBV29-1; D: TRBD1; size: NA; DNA: TGCAGCGTTTGGACAGGGAGGTACGAGCAGTACTTC; CDR3: CSVWTGRYEQYF
J: TRBJ2-2; V: TRBV12-3/TRBV12-4; D: TRBD2; size: NA; DNA: TGTGCCAGCAGGACCGGGACTAGCGTCACCGGGGAGCTGTTTTTT; CDR3: CASRTGTSVTGELFF
J: TRBJ2-1; V: TRBV7-2; D: NA; size: NA; DNA: TGTGCCAGCAGCTTAGAGACCGGGAGTCACAATGAGCAGTTCTTC; CDR3: CASSLETGSHNEQFF
J: TRBJ2-7; V: TRBV6-2/TRBV6-3; D: NA; size: few; DNA: TGTGCCAGCAGTTACCGGGGGGCCTACTACGAGCAGTACTTC; CDR3: CASSYRGAYYEQYF
J: TRBJ2-7; V: TRBV27; D: NA; size: few; DNA: TGTGCCAGCATAGGTCCGGGATACGAGCAGTACTTC; CDR3: CASIGPGYEQYF
J: TRBJ2-3; V: TRBV29-1; D: TRBD2; size: NA; DNA: TGCAGCGTTGAATCCGGCGGGGGGACAGATACGCAGTATTTT; CDR3: CSVESGGGTDTQYF
J: TRBJ2-7; V: TRBV28; D: NA; size: NA; DNA: TGTGCCAGCAGTTTAACAACGGACTCCTACGAGCAGTACTTC; CDR3: CASSLTTDSYEQYF
J: TRBJ2-5; V: TRBV5-1; D: NA; size: NA; DNA: TGCGCCAGCAGCTTGGCTCGGGGGCTAGGGGAAGAGACCCAGTACTTC; CDR3: CASSLARGLGEETQYF
J: TRBJ2-1; V: TRBV25-1; D: TRBD2; size: few; DNA: TGTGCCAGCAGATCGGGACTAGCGGGAGAAAGTGATGAGCAGTTCTTC; CDR3: CASRSGLAGESDEQFF